This entry describes one T cell receptor beta chain. CDR1 SQVTM and CDR2 ANQGSEA come from the germline V gene. This CDR3 has 12 residues. The V end lost 4 bases, the J end lost 11 bases, and 17 bases lay between the germline ends. The method was immunoSEQ multiplex PCR; TCRdb's version includes in-frame clones alone and lacks a portion of them. The sample holds about 270,000 clones; about 87% are singletons and the top ten take 3%. The data belong to a study of blood T cell repertoires in COVID-19. Ages ranged from roughly 18 to 95 years, with residence in around 24 US areas. Two negative PCRs, clearance, or symptom resolution had been documented for recovered Cohort 3 donors.

This TCR came from a woman between 50 and 59 years old who had recovered from COVID-19. The sequenced sample was PBMCs or T cells enriched from blood (not recorded which). V is TRBV29-1 and J is TRBJ1-1; D is uncertain. This chain's CDR3 is CSVVQGKAGAFF. DNA for the CDR3: TGCAGCGTTGTTCAAGGAAAAGCGGGGGCTTTCTTT.